This TCR beta chain appears in the sequencing data of a study of preoperative IRX-2 immunotherapy in early breast cancer. Measured with immunoSEQ multiplex PCR; TCRdb has only the in-frame clones, and not every one. The data contain around 88,000 clones, 80% to 90% of them singletons. Worth noting for this clone: The identical CDR3 is also encoded by other nucleotide sequences in the sample.

Sample treatment: preoperative locoregional IRX-2 cytokine immunotherapy. Samples came from a phase Ib trial of preoperative locoregional IRX-2 cytokine immunotherapy. The material was tumor tissue, obtained after IRX-2 immunotherapy. This sequence was found in a human donor with breast cancer.

Written as DNA, the CDR3 is TGTGCCAGCAGTTCCTCGAGCTCCTACAATGAGCAGTTCTTC. Protein sequence: CASSSSSSYNEQFF. The chain recombines TRBV11-3 with TRBJ2-1; no firm D call. Germline loops: CDR1 SGHNT, CDR2 YENEEA. The CDR3 runs to 14 residues. With 6 bases removed from V and 0 bases from J, the gap between germline ends came to 9 bases.